One and the same sample provided the 20 T cell receptor beta chains below, sequenced in a study of T-cell memory formation after mild COVID-19. TCRdb recomputed calls from the 5' RACE reads with MiXCR, one row per CDR3 protein. The sample holds approximately 480,000 distinct CDR3 sequences, about 18% seen once. Sequencing was done on a sample of PBMCs or a T cell subset sorted from them (not recorded which). All receptors come from an adult woman who had mild COVID-19 (a few samples of this study predate the infection). Cell type and time point are not known.

In DNA, the CDR3 is TGTGCCAGCAGCGCTGGAGGACGTTCGAACACTGAAGCTTTCTTT. Encoded protein: CASSAGGRSNTEAFF. This sequence joins TRBV9 and TRBJ1-1, with D unresolved. Germline-derived CDR1 and CDR2 are SGDLS and YYNGEE. The CDR3 consists of 15 residues. The V end lost 3 bases, the J end lost 1 base, and 13 bases lay between the germline ends.

This clonotype was seen only a few times. The V call is TRBV9, the J call TRBJ2-7; TRBD2 is a possible D gene (6 bases). The CDR3 consists of 15 residues. V was shortened by 4 bases and J by 6 bases, with 20 bases between the two germline ends. Per germline, CDR1 SGDLS and CDR2 YYNGEE. The CDR3 region has the DNA TGTGCCAGCAGCCCCCACCGGGACTCCGTCTCCGAGCAGTACTTC. Translating it yields CASSPHRDSVSEQYF. The variable domain in full, with the rest retrieved from reference TRBV9 and TRBJ2-7, is DSGVTQTPKHLITATGQRVTLRCSPRSGDLSVYWYQQSLDQGLQFLIQYYNGEERAKGNILERFSAQQFPDLHSELNLSSLELGDSALYFCASSPHRDSVSEQYFGPGTRLTVT.

The chain joins TRBV19 to TRBJ2-1; D uncertain. From germline, CDR1 is LNHDA and CDR2 SQIVND (reference sequence). The CDR3 totals 12 residues. V dropped 2 bases and J dropped 5 bases, with 4 bases sitting between them. The CDR3 region has the DNA TGTGCCAGTAGTATAAGGGACAATGAGCAGTTCTTC. It encodes CASSIRDNEQFF.

The sample holds a few counts of this clonotype. V usage is TRBV2 and J usage is TRBJ2-7; TRBD1 or TRBD2 may be the D gene (6 bases each). Germline CDR1 and CDR2: SNHLY and FYNNEI. Trimming stripped 5 bases from V and 5 bases from J, with 19 bases between. This CDR3 is 15 amino acids long. CDR3 amino acids: CASSRGAVRGDEQYF. In DNA form, the CDR3 reads TGTGCCAGCAGTAGGGGGGCAGTACGTGGGGACGAGCAGTACTTC.

Ten or more counts support this clonotype. The gene calls are TRBV12-3 or TRBV12-4 and TRBJ2-3, with a tentative D call TRBD2 (5 bases). The CDR3 consists of 14 residues. V was trimmed by 3 bases and J by 2 bases, leaving 9 bases between them. The CDR3 reads CASSLEVSTDTQYF. Here the CDR3 DNA reads TGTGCCAGCAGTTTGGAGGTTTCCACAGATACGCAGTATTTT.

This clonotype has only a few counts. The gene calls are TRBV18 and TRBJ2-7, with D unclear. This CDR3 contains 14 residues. From germline, CDR1 is KGHSH and CDR2 LQKENI. V was cut by 2 bases and J by 3 bases, with 11 bases left in between. The CDR3 loop reads CASSPGSGVYEQYF. The CDR3 region has the DNA TGTGCCAGCTCACCAGGGTCAGGAGTCTACGAGCAGTACTTC.

This clonotype was seen only a few times. V usage is TRBV7-2 and J usage is TRBJ2-7, with 10 positions matching TRBD1. The CDR3 runs to 15 residues. Germline V gene lookup returns CDR1 SGHTA and CDR2 FQGNSA. With V trimmed by 5 bases and J by 6 bases, 10 bases remained unmatched. CDR3 DNA sequence: TGTGCCAGCAGCCCGCGACCGGGACAGGGGAGCGAGCAGTACTTC. Translating gives CASSPRPGQGSEQYF.

The table lists this clonotype with a few counts. V is TRBV7-2 and J is TRBJ1-2; D gene uncertain. V was trimmed by 5 bases and J by 4 bases, leaving 11 bases between them. Germline CDR1 and CDR2: SGHTA and FQGNSA. The CDR3 covers 13 residues. CDR3 bases: TGTGCCAGCAGCGAACGGGCCCCCTATGGCTACACCTTC. Residues: CASSERAPYGYTF.

This rearrangement joins TRBV2 to TRBJ1-2; 7 bases match TRBD1. The CDR3 length is 14 residues. Germline CDR1 reads SNHLY; CDR2 reads FYNNEI. J lost 6 bases, V lost 8 bases, and 12 bases had no gene match. CDR3 loop: CASRREGAGDGYTF. CDR3 in DNA: TGTGCCAGCCGCCGGGAGGGGGCCGGGGATGGCTACACCTTC.

This clonotype showed up just a few times. This rearrangement joins TRBV14 to TRBJ2-1, with D perhaps matching TRBD1 or TRBD2 (5 bases each). Germline assignment: CDR1 SGHDN and CDR2 FVKESK. The CDR3 sequence is 16 residues long. Trimming left V 0 bases short and J 4 bases short, with 13 bases between. CDR3 region: CASSQERGAAYNEQFF. The CDR3 DNA is TGTGCCAGCAGCCAAGAAAGGGGAGCGGCTTACAATGAGCAGTTCTTC.

Worth noting for this clonotype: A read error may produce the germline difference seen at one junction end. The rearrangement links TRBV9 to TRBJ2-3, with no clear D. Germline assignment: CDR1 SGDLS and CDR2 YYNGEE. The CDR3 covers 14 residues. The CDR3 DNA is TGTGCCAGCATCGTAAACTCCGGTCAAGATACGCAGTATTTT. It codes for CASIVNSGQDTQYF.

In this sample, this clonotype turned up a few times. The CDR3: CASSLAIGMDTEAFF. The CDR3 DNA is TGTGCCAGCAGTTTAGCGATAGGGATGGACACTGAAGCTTTCTTT. The chain has TRBV12-3 or TRBV12-4 and TRBJ1-1; D remains unclear. V lost 0 bases and J lost 3, with 11 bases in between. This CDR3 has 15 amino acids.

This clonotype has more than one count but fewer than ten. The chain links TRBV5-1 to TRBJ2-1; D gene ambiguous. This CDR3 is 14 amino acids long. The V end lost 1 base, the J end lost 2 bases, and 7 bases lay between the germline ends. CDR1 is SGHRS and CDR2 is YFSETQ in the germline V gene. CDR3 residues: CASSLMMTYNEQFF. DNA of the CDR3: TGCGCCAGCAGCTTGATGATGACCTACAATGAGCAGTTCTTC.

The V call is TRBV30, the J call TRBJ1-3; no clear D gene. Trimming pared 2 bases from V and 7 bases from J, leaving 9 bases between. The germline V gene has CDR1 GTSNPN and CDR2 SVGIG (reference sequence). The CDR3 totals 12 residues. CDR3 in amino acids: CAWSKVTNTIYF. For the CDR3, the DNA is TGTGCCTGGAGTAAGGTGACGAACACCATATATTTT.

This clonotype was seen repeatedly, ten times or more. The J gene is TRBJ2-7, the V gene TRBV12-3 or TRBV12-4; D is undetermined. The CDR3 contains 11 residues. V dropped 3 bases and J dropped 5 bases, with 5 bases sitting between them. The DNA of the CDR3 is TGTGCCAGCAGTTTTGCCGACGAGCAGTACTTC. This translates into CASSFADEQYF.

The chain carries TRBV12-3 or TRBV12-4 and TRBJ1-2; 9 positions agree with TRBD1. This CDR3 has 13 residues. Trimming took 5 bases from V and 8 from J; bases not matched to a gene: 6. CDR3 amino acids: CASSRGQGWGYTF. The CDR3 DNA follows: TGTGCCAGCAGTAGGGGACAGGGCTGGGGCTACACCTTC.

V usage is TRBV25-1 and J usage is TRBJ1-5; no reliable D call. The V gene's germline CDR1 is MGHDK and CDR2 SYGVNS. The CDR3 sequence is 14 residues long. The V end lost 2 bases, the J end lost 3 bases, and 8 bases lay between the germline ends. The CDR3 DNA sequence: TGTGCCAGCAGTGAAGGGCGGCACAATCAGCCCCAGCATTTT. Protein: CASSEGRHNQPQHF.

This chain joins TRBV9 and TRBJ2-1; D is possibly TRBD2 (5 bases). V was clipped by 3 bases and J by 7 bases, with 14 bases between them. CDR1 and CDR2 from the germline V gene are SGDLS and YYNGEE. The CDR3 spans 14 residues. The CDR3 sequence: CASSAGNSGNEQFF. The CDR3 DNA reads as TGTGCCAGCAGCGCCGGTAACTCGGGGAATGAGCAGTTCTTC.

The chain carries TRBV10-3 and TRBJ2-7; 7 positions match TRBD2. In germline, CDR1 is ENHRY, CDR2 SYGVKD. CDR3 size: 15 residues. The junction had 7 bases not matched to a gene; V was cut back by 2 bases and J by 3 bases. The DNA of the CDR3 is TGTGCCATCAGTGAGAAGCCGGGACTACTCTACGAGCAGTACTTC. Protein: CAISEKPGLLYEQYF.

This clonotype was counted a few times. The chain recombines TRBV12-3 or TRBV12-4 with TRBJ1-1; D is uncertain. The CDR3 loop spans 13 amino acids. V was shortened by 5 bases and J by 5 bases, with 12 bases between the two germline ends. The CDR3 DNA sequence: TGTGCCAGCAGTAGCTACGGGTGGACTGAAGCTTTCTTT. It translates to CASSSYGWTEAFF.